The 17 T cell receptor beta chains listed next were all sequenced from one sample in a study of blood T cell repertoires in COVID-19. Repertoires were generated with immunoSEQ multiplex PCR, while TCRdb's copy carries only in-frame clones and drops some. The sample has about 91,000 clones, about 90% seen once. The sequenced sample was peripheral blood. The receptors here all came from a man in his 70s with acute or convalescent COVID-19.

CDR3 region: CASSYASLAGALGGGELFF. DNA for the CDR3: TGTGCCAGCAGTTACGCCTCACTAGCGGGGGCCCTCGGGGGCGGGGAGCTGTTTTTT. The chain couples TRBV6-2 or TRBV6-3 to TRBJ2-2; 11 positions match TRBD2. Germline values: CDR1 MNHEY, CDR2 SVGEGT. V lost 2 bases, J lost 7 bases, and 15 bases stayed unmatched. The CDR3 consists of 19 residues.

The chain recombines TRBV4-2 with TRBJ2-1, with TRBD2 matching 7 bases. The CDR3 loop spans 17 amino acids. V was clipped by 0 bases and J by 6 bases; unmatched bases: 11. The germline gives CDR1 LGHNA, CDR2 YNFKEQ. The chain's CDR3 is CASSQDAGSWGGNEQFF. CDR3 in DNA: TGTGCCAGCAGCCAAGATGCCGGGTCTTGGGGGGGCAATGAGCAGTTCTTC.

The chain has TRBV7-9 and TRBJ1-4, with D possibly being TRBD1 (5 bases). Germline values: CDR1 SEHNR, CDR2 FQNEAQ (reference sequence). V was cut by 2 bases and J by 6 bases, with 13 bases left in between. The CDR3 is 15 amino acids. The CDR3 loop is CASSLRRGTYEKLFF. The CDR3 coding sequence is TGTGCCAGCAGCTTAAGGCGGGGGACTTATGAAAAACTGTTTTTT.

This rearrangement joins TRBV7-8 to TRBJ2-1; 8 bases agree with TRBD2. V was clipped by 5 bases and J by 3 bases; unmatched bases: 6. This CDR3 contains 15 residues. From germline, CDR1 is SGHVS and CDR2 FQNEAQ. CDR3 coding DNA: TGTGCCAGCAGCGTCGGACTAGCTAGCTACAATGAGCAGTTCTTC. It yields the protein CASSVGLASYNEQFF.

V usage is TRBV5-1 and J usage is TRBJ1-2; 8 nucleotides line up with TRBD1. Per the germline V gene, CDR1 is SGHRS and CDR2 is YFSETQ. V lost 4 bases to trimming and J lost 6 bases; unmatched junction nucleotides: 8. CDR3 length: 14 residues. The CDR3 nucleotides read TGCGCCAGCAGCCCTACAGGACAGGGAAATGGCTACACCTTC. Amino acids: CASSPTGQGNGYTF.

This rearrangement joins TRBV6-4 to TRBJ2-1; 15 nucleotides line up with TRBD2. V shed 5 bases, J shed 8 bases, and the junction held 16 bases outside the gene matches. CDR1 is MRHNA and CDR2 is SNTAGT in the germline V gene. CDR3 size: 19 residues. The CDR3 spells CASSPGLAGGPYLRDEQFF. As DNA, the CDR3 is TGTGCCAGCAGTCCAGGACTAGCGGGGGGGCCTTATCTTCGCGATGAGCAGTTCTTC.

This chain uses TRBV5-1 with TRBJ2-7; 9 bases line up with TRBD1. This CDR3 is built from 15 residues. The junction had 7 bases not matched to a gene; V was cut back by 0 bases and J by 6 bases. Germline CDR1 is SGHRS and CDR2 is YFSETQ. The CDR3 protein is CASSLGPGQGTEQYF. The CDR3 region has the DNA TGCGCCAGCAGCTTGGGACCGGGACAGGGTACCGAGCAGTACTTC.

This sequence joins TRBV6-5 and TRBJ1-2; 7 nucleotides line up with TRBD1. After removal of 0 bases from V and 5 bases from J, the junction contained 6 bases not matched to a gene. Germline CDR1 and CDR2: MNHEY and SVGAGI. The CDR3 has 15 amino acids. CDR3: CASSYSPGTDYGYTF. The CDR3 DNA sequence: TGTGCCAGCAGTTACTCCCCCGGGACAGATTATGGCTACACCTTC.

This chain uses TRBV10-3 with TRBJ2-2; tentative D call: TRBD1 (7 bases). Germline V gene sequence: CDR1 ENHRY, CDR2 SYGVKD. With 0 bases removed from V and 4 bases from J, the gap between germline ends came to 18 bases. The CDR3 covers 18 residues. CDR3 DNA sequence: TGTGCCATCAGTGAGTCGATCGGAGGGGGCTTGGTCACCGGGGAGCTGTTTTTT. Residues: CAISESIGGGLVTGELFF.

J is TRBJ1-1 and V is TRBV5-5; tentative D call: TRBD1 (5 bases). Germline V CDR1 and CDR2: SGHKS, YYEKEE (reference sequence). The CDR3 is 15 amino acids. Trimming cost V 3 bases and J 5 bases, with 17 bases left between them. The CDR3 spells CASSSQGSPRTEAFF. The CDR3 nucleotides read TGTGCCAGCAGCTCGCAGGGCTCCCCGAGGACTGAAGCTTTCTTT.

This chain links TRBV2 with TRBJ1-2, with TRBD1 matching over 8 bases. Germline CDR1 reads SNHLY; CDR2 reads FYNNEI. The length of the CDR3 is 14 residues. V was clipped by 6 bases and J by 0 bases; unmatched bases: 3. CDR3 nucleotide sequence: TGTGCCAGCAGAGCAGGGGGCTCTAACTATGGCTACACCTTC. This sequence encodes CASRAGGSNYGYTF.

J is TRBJ2-3 and V is TRBV5-5, with D unclear. The CDR3 totals 16 residues. V dropped 7 bases and J dropped 2 bases, with 20 bases sitting between them. Germline V lookup: CDR1 SGHKS, CDR2 YYEKEE (reference sequence). The CDR3 sequence is CASLNSVQFFTDTQYF. CDR3 nucleotides: TGTGCCAGCCTAAACTCGGTACAGTTCTTCACAGATACGCAGTATTTT.

In DNA, the CDR3 is TGCAGCGTTGAAGAAAAACAGGGAGCTAACTATGGCTACACCTTC. Its translation is CSVEEKQGANYGYTF. This chain links TRBV29-1 with TRBJ1-2; tentatively, D is TRBD1 (6 bases). The CDR3 totals 15 residues. Germline values: CDR1 SQVTM, CDR2 ANQGSEA. Trimming removed 0 bases at V and 0 bases at J, with 11 bases between. The full variable domain, in which reference TRBV29-1 and TRBJ1-2 provide the parts outside the CDR3, is SAVISQKPSRDICQRGTSLTIQCQVDSQVTMMFWYRQQPGQSLTLIATANQGSEATYESGFVIDKFPISRPNLTFSTLTVSNMSPEDSSIYLCSVEEKQGANYGYTFGSGTRLTVV.

This sequence joins TRBV9 and TRBJ2-3; a possible D gene is TRBD2 (6 bases). This CDR3 is 14 amino acids long. The V and J ends lost 0 bases and 4 bases respectively, with 9 bases between them. From germline, CDR1 is SGDLS and CDR2 YYNGEE. CDR3: CASSVGLAPDTQYF. The CDR3, as DNA: TGTGCCAGCAGCGTAGGCCTAGCGCCAGATACGCAGTATTTT.

This CDR3 reads CASSFGLAGLETQYF. The CDR3 DNA sequence: TGTGCCAGCAGCTTCGGACTAGCGGGGTTAGAGACCCAGTACTTC. This sequence joins TRBV7-9 and TRBJ2-5; TRBD2 matches 12 bases. This CDR3 has 15 residues. V dropped 3 bases and J dropped 4; count of bases not matched to a gene: 3. Germline CDR1 and CDR2: SEHNR and FQNEAQ (reference sequence).

The CDR3 loop reads CASSLAVRGGTDTQYF. For the CDR3, the DNA is TGTGCCAGCAGCTTAGCTGTGCGGGGGGGCACAGATACGCAGTATTTT. V usage is TRBV7-8 and J usage is TRBJ2-3, with 8 positions matching TRBD2. The CDR3 has 16 amino acids. V lost 0 bases to trimming and J lost 1 base; unmatched junction nucleotides: 3. The germline V gene encodes CDR1 SGHVS and CDR2 FQNEAQ.

V usage is TRBV28 and J usage is TRBJ1-2; D is possibly TRBD1 (5 bases). This CDR3 comprises 15 residues. The ends were cut back, 7 bases at V and 5 bases at J, with 20 bases in the middle. Germline V gives CDR1 MDHEN, CDR2 SYDVKM. The CDR3 DNA follows: TGTGCCAGCAATTTCCGTTACACTCAGGGTTATGGCTACACCTTC. Translating it yields CASNFRYTQGYGYTF.